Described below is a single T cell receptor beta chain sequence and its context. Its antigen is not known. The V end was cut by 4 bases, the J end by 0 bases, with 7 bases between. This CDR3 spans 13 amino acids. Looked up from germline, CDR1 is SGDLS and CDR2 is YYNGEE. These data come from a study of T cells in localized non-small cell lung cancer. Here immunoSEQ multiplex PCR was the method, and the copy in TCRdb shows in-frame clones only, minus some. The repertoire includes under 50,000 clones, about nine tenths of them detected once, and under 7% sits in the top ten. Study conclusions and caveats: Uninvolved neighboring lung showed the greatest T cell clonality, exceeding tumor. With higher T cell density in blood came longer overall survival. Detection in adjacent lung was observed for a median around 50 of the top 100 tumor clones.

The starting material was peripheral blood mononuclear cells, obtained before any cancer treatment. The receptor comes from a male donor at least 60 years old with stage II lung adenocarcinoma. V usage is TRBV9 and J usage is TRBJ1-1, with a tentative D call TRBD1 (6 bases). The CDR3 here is CASSQGLNTEAFF. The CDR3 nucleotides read TGTGCCAGCAGCCAGGGGCTGAACACTGAAGCTTTCTTT. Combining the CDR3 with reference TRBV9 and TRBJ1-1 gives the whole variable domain DSGVTQTPKHLITATGQRVTLRCSPRSGDLSVYWYQQSLDQGLQFLIQYYNGEERAKGNILERFSAQQFPDLHSELNLSSLELGDSALYFCASSQGLNTEAFFGQGTRLTVV.